The rows below give T cell receptor beta chains drawn from one sample of a study of T cells expressing NK-cell markers. TCRdb reprocessed the 5' RACE reads; each CDR3 protein has one entry and no DNA is given. The table for this sample gives roughly 180,000 distinct CDR3 sequences. Sequences were obtained from blood T cells: a sorted CD56 or NKG2C T cell subset, CD4+ or CD8+ T cells, or bulk PBMC T cells (not recorded which). These receptor sequences come from a woman between 18 and 69 years old in good health. Each CDR3 is given with its conserved first and last residue. Each record gives: J gene, V gene, CDR3 protein.

j_call: TRBJ2-1; v_call: TRBV6-1; cdr3_aa: CASTGLAGASYNEQFF
j_call: TRBJ2-7; v_call: TRBV9; cdr3_aa: CASSPPGGRAYEQYF
j_call: TRBJ2-3; v_call: TRBV3-1; cdr3_aa: CASSPGTSWAGMAQYF
j_call: TRBJ1-2; v_call: TRBV2; cdr3_aa: CASSDQGITPMDGYTF
j_call: TRBJ1-1; v_call: TRBV29-1; cdr3_aa: CSATRTMNTEAFF
j_call: TRBJ2-1; v_call: TRBV5-1; cdr3_aa: CASSGGPHNEQFF
j_call: TRBJ1-2; v_call: TRBV7-2; cdr3_aa: CASSPLTGLNYGYTF
j_call: TRBJ1-1; v_call: TRBV20-1; cdr3_aa: CSAFADRGELEAFF
j_call: TRBJ2-4; v_call: TRBV5-1; cdr3_aa: CASSVTGEGNIQYF
j_call: TRBJ1-1; v_call: TRBV7-3; cdr3_aa: CASSLSINDRVNTEAFF
j_call: TRBJ1-1; v_call: TRBV20-1; cdr3_aa: CSARDGSGWGFF
j_call: TRBJ1-3; v_call: TRBV7-2; cdr3_aa: CASSRRTGPGNTIYF
j_call: TRBJ2-1; v_call: TRBV4-2; cdr3_aa: CASSQGFGGGAENEQFF
j_call: TRBJ2-3; v_call: TRBV28; cdr3_aa: CATKDTSTDTQYF
j_call: TRBJ1-5; v_call: TRBV15; cdr3_aa: CATSSGTTGTLVYSNQPQHF
j_call: TRBJ2-1; v_call: TRBV20-1; cdr3_aa: CSASGRANNEQFF
j_call: TRBJ2-7; v_call: TRBV3-1; cdr3_aa: CASSQAPNYEQYF
j_call: TRBJ2-1; v_call: TRBV7-8; cdr3_aa: CASSLGLSGVYNEQFF
j_call: TRBJ1-1; v_call: TRBV20-1; cdr3_aa: CSVLDRGNTEAFF
j_call: TRBJ2-2; v_call: TRBV20-1; cdr3_aa: CSARDSRQGDTGELFF
j_call: TRBJ2-2; v_call: TRBV5-1; cdr3_aa: CASNPAGPANTGELFF
j_call: TRBJ2-7; v_call: TRBV2; cdr3_aa: CASSWYKKGPSSYEQYF
j_call: TRBJ2-7; v_call: TRBV12-3/TRBV12-4; cdr3_aa: CASSPDTGVSYEQYF
j_call: TRBJ2-1; v_call: TRBV7-2; cdr3_aa: CASSLVGRDLEQFF
j_call: TRBJ2-2; v_call: TRBV6-4; cdr3_aa: CASSDSRTSAIGELFF
j_call: TRBJ1-5; v_call: TRBV6-2/TRBV6-3; cdr3_aa: CASSLTRAQPQHF
j_call: TRBJ1-2; v_call: TRBV2; cdr3_aa: CASSEARGLDNYGYTF
j_call: TRBJ1-4; v_call: TRBV9; cdr3_aa: CASSPRHVNEKLFF
j_call: TRBJ2-7; v_call: TRBV7-8; cdr3_aa: CASSPRERPTHEQYF
j_call: TRBJ2-7; v_call: TRBV28; cdr3_aa: CASSLFGQSYEQYF
j_call: TRBJ2-5; v_call: TRBV7-6; cdr3_aa: CASSPFGGVQETQYF
j_call: TRBJ2-5; v_call: TRBV7-2; cdr3_aa: CASSLAGQTQYF
j_call: TRBJ2-5; v_call: TRBV7-3; cdr3_aa: CASNVGAMGSLETQYF
j_call: TRBJ2-3; v_call: TRBV28; cdr3_aa: CASSPRTGKSTDTQYF
j_call: TRBJ2-5; v_call: TRBV18; cdr3_aa: CASRPGTSGETQYF
j_call: TRBJ2-1; v_call: TRBV5-1; cdr3_aa: CASRTDRAPRFF
j_call: TRBJ2-3; v_call: TRBV5-1; cdr3_aa: CASSLGGTSPGVDTQYF
j_call: TRBJ2-3; v_call: TRBV6-5; cdr3_aa: CASSYWRTDTQYF
j_call: TRBJ2-1; v_call: TRBV7-2; cdr3_aa: CASSLALLSSRYLSYNEQFF
j_call: TRBJ2-5; v_call: TRBV4-2; cdr3_aa: CASSQEAGPETQYF
j_call: TRBJ2-5; v_call: TRBV6-1; cdr3_aa: CASSRQGGSQETQYF
j_call: TRBJ2-1; v_call: TRBV12-3/TRBV12-4; cdr3_aa: CASSLSTPYNEQFF
j_call: TRBJ2-7; v_call: TRBV5-1; cdr3_aa: CASSLGGSARAYEQYF
j_call: TRBJ1-2; v_call: TRBV21-1; cdr3_aa: CASSAGTPETSWGGYTF
j_call: TRBJ2-7; v_call: TRBV6-1; cdr3_aa: CASRSTGAGEQYF